The 22 T cell receptor beta chains listed next were all sequenced from one sample in a study of early T cells in non-severe SARS-CoV-2 infection. TCRdb re-called the 5' RACE reads with MiXCR, one entry per CDR3 protein. The data contain more than 40,000 distinct CDR3 sequences, 7% to 8% of them singletons. The material sequenced was whole blood. Receptors originate from an adult who was a healthcare worker with PCR-confirmed SARS-CoV-2 infection or an uninfected control (not recorded which).

The V call is TRBV7-8, the J call TRBJ1-1; D gene ambiguous. V was cut by 5 bases and J by 1 base, with 17 bases left in between. Germline V gene lookup returns CDR1 SGHVS and CDR2 FQNEAQ. The CDR3 has 16 residues. CDR3 amino acids: CASSPRIRQGNTEAFF. DNA of the CDR3: TGTGCCAGCAGCCCCAGAATACGACAAGGGAACACTGAAGCTTTCTTT.

This clonotype was recorded many times. V and J are TRBV4-3 and TRBJ1-1; no clear D. V lost 6 bases, J lost 4 bases, and 18 bases lay in between. The CDR3 contains 15 residues. Germline CDR1 reads LGHNA; CDR2 reads YSLEER. DNA of the CDR3: TGCGCCAGCAGTCTAGACATAGAGGGTGGCACTGAAGCTTTCTTT. Translating it yields CASSLDIEGGTEAFF.

The J gene is TRBJ2-1, the V gene TRBV20-1; 7 nucleotides agree with TRBD1. The germline V gene encodes CDR1 DFQATT and CDR2 SNEGSKA (reference sequence). This CDR3 is 17 amino acids long. Losses at the gene ends were 2 bases for V and 0 bases for J; bases not matched to a gene: 10. As DNA, the CDR3 is TGCAGTGCTAGATTAGGGGGCAGGGTCAGCTCCTACAATGAGCAGTTCTTC. Protein sequence: CSARLGGRVSSYNEQFF.

This clonotype was counted only a few times. The rearrangement uses TRBV4-2 and TRBJ2-6; no definite D call. CDR3 length equals 17 residues. Between the trimmed V and J ends, which lost 0 bases and 0 bases, there was a span of 9 bases. Germline lookup yields CDR1 LGHNA and CDR2 YNFKEQ. The CDR3 bases are TGTGCCAGCAGCCAAGATAAGGCACACTCTGGGGCCAACGTCCTGACTTTC. Protein: CASSQDKAHSGANVLTF.

The chain links TRBV20-1 to TRBJ1-2; 7 bases line up with TRBD1. J lost 2 bases, V lost 6 bases, and 6 bases had no gene match. The CDR3 runs to 13 residues. Germline-derived CDR1 and CDR2 are DFQATT and SNEGSKA (reference sequence). CDR3 sequence: CSANGQENYGYTF. CDR3 in DNA: TGCAGTGCCAACGGACAGGAAAACTATGGCTACACCTTC.

The rearrangement joins TRBV6-5 to TRBJ2-7; maybe TRBD2 (7 bases). The V gene's germline CDR1 is MNHEY and CDR2 SVGAGI. The CDR3 extends over 12 amino acids. Deletions cut 2 bases from V and 6 bases from J, with 8 bases between. This chain's CDR3 is CASSYRGGEQYF. CDR3 sequence (DNA): TGTGCCAGCAGTTACAGGGGGGGCGAGCAGTACTTC.

The rearrangement joins TRBV20-1 to TRBJ2-7; a possible D gene is TRBD2 (7 bases). The V end lost 5 bases, the J end lost 6 bases, and 17 bases lay between the germline ends. Germline CDR1 DFQATT, CDR2 SNEGSKA (reference sequence). The CDR3 sequence is 13 residues long. The CDR3 nucleotides are TGCAGTGCTGGTGGGGGGGGCCATGTCGAGCAGTACTTC. Protein: CSAGGGGHVEQYF.

This clonotype was seen a few times. CDR3 protein: CASSSQARSYEQYF. The DNA of the CDR3 is TGCGCCAGCAGCTCTCAAGCCCGTTCCTACGAGCAGTACTTC. V gene TRBV5-1 combines with J gene TRBJ2-7, with D unresolved. With 3 bases removed from V and 1 base from J, the gap between germline ends came to 11 bases. Germline-derived CDR1 and CDR2 are SGHRS and YFSETQ. This CDR3 is built from 14 residues.

This clonotype appeared a few times. This chain connects TRBV5-5 to TRBJ2-1; the D gene is possibly TRBD2 (6 bases). This CDR3 region has 16 residues. Germline assignment: CDR1 SGHKS and CDR2 YYEKEE (reference sequence). V dropped 9 bases and J dropped 6 bases, with 25 bases sitting between them. The DNA of the CDR3 is TGTGCCACCCAAAAGGGCGCGCCCTGGGGAGGCAATGAGCAGTTCTTC. Amino acids: CATQKGAPWGGNEQFF. Full variable domain (outside the CDR3, taken from reference TRBV5-5 and TRBJ2-1): DAGVTQSPTHLIKTRGQQVTLRCSPISGHKSVSWYQQVLGQGPQFIFQYYEKEERGRGNFPDRFSARQFPNYSSELNVNALLLGDSALYLCATQKGAPWGGNEQFFGPGTRLTVL.

This clonotype was seen many times. The J gene is TRBJ2-7, the V gene TRBV27; D is unresolved. V lost 2 bases to trimming and J lost 7 bases, with 6 bases between them. Looked up from germline, CDR1 is MNHEY and CDR2 is SMNVEV (reference sequence). The CDR3 consists of 11 residues. The CDR3 is CASSLGGEQYF. The CDR3 bases are TGTGCCAGCAGTTTAGGTGGGGAGCAGTACTTC.

This clonotype was counted between two and nine times. The V and J genes are TRBV6-2 or TRBV6-3 and TRBJ2-5; D tentatively fits TRBD1 or TRBD2 (5 bases each). Deletions cut 6 bases from V and 1 base from J, with 21 bases between. The CDR3 spans 17 residues. Germline V gene sequence: CDR1 MNHEY, CDR2 SVGEGT. The CDR3 DNA is TGTGCCAGCAGACTAGGGGCCCTCCGGGGTTTCCAAGAGACCCAGTACTTC. Protein sequence: CASRLGALRGFQETQYF.

The chain joins TRBV20-1 to TRBJ1-6; D perhaps matches TRBD1 (6 bases). The V end lost 4 bases, the J end lost 10 bases, and 17 bases lay between the germline ends. The germline CDR1 and CDR2 sequences are DFQATT and SNEGSKA (reference sequence). This CDR3 is 14 amino acids long. The CDR3 sequence is CSATQGMGRSPLHF. The DNA for the CDR3 is TGCAGTGCTACCCAGGGGATGGGAAGATCACCCCTCCACTTT.

This chain joins TRBV18 and TRBJ2-7; no clear D gene. The V gene's germline CDR1 is KGHSH and CDR2 LQKENI. V was pared by 1 base and J by 0 bases, with 10 bases between. The CDR3 is 15 amino acids. The CDR3: CASSPLKGTSYEQYF. The CDR3 DNA sequence: TGTGCCAGCTCACCACTAAAGGGAACCTCCTACGAGCAGTACTTC.

The V call is TRBV21-1, the J call TRBJ2-7; the table's D call TRBD1 went unverified against the DNA. TRBV21-1 is designated a pseudogene. The CDR3 has 15 residues. The CDR3 here is CASSSRGSLTYEQYF. The CDR3 nucleotides are TGTGCCAGCAGCAGCAGGGGATCCTTAACCTACGAGCAGTACTTC.

The chain carries TRBV11-2 and TRBJ2-5; TRBD1 matches 9 bases. V trimming: 3 bases; J trimming: 4 bases; junction bases outside the gene matches: 3. The CDR3 runs to 14 residues. Germline CDR1 SGHAT, CDR2 FQNNGV. The CDR3 bases are TGTGCCAGCAGCTTGGGGACAGGGTTAGAGACCCAGTACTTC. Protein sequence: CASSLGTGLETQYF. The complete variable domain, with remaining parts taken from reference TRBV11-2 and TRBJ2-5, reads EAGVAQSPRYKIIEKRQSVAFWCNPISGHATLYWYQQILGQGPKLLIQFQNNGVVDDSQLPKDRFSAERLKGVDSTLKIQPAKLEDSAVYLCASSLGTGLETQYFGPGTRLLVL.

The rearrangement links TRBV12-3 or TRBV12-4 to TRBJ1-6, with D maybe TRBD1 (6 bases). The CDR3 totals 14 residues. V gave up 7 bases and J gave up 9 bases, with 16 bases separating them. The CDR3 DNA sequence: TGTGCCAGCAACACCCAGGGACACGGTTCACCCCTCCACTTT. This codes for CASNTQGHGSPLHF.

The sample holds a few counts of this clonotype. The rearrangement uses TRBV7-2 and TRBJ2-3, with a tentative D call TRBD2 (6 bases). Germline V gene lookup returns CDR1 SGHTA and CDR2 FQGNSA. V was trimmed by 1 base and J by 3 bases, leaving 11 bases between them. The CDR3 consists of 15 residues. This CDR3 is CASSLGFSGTDTQYF. The CDR3 DNA reads as TGTGCCAGCAGCTTAGGGTTCAGCGGGACAGATACGCAGTATTTT.

V usage is TRBV4-2 and J usage is TRBJ2-1; 8 bases align to TRBD2. Germline V gene data show CDR1 as LGHNA and CDR2 as YNFKEQ. The CDR3 runs to 17 residues. V was pared by 1 base and J by 2 bases, with 7 bases of the junction left unmatched. The CDR3 nucleotides are TGTGCCAGCAGCCAAGTCGGGGGGGGCGGCACCTACAATGAGCAGTTCTTC. The encoded protein is CASSQVGGGGTYNEQFF.

This clonotype was detected only a few times. This sequence joins TRBV14 and TRBJ1-5; no firm D call. CDR3 length: 13 amino acids. In germline, CDR1 is SGHDN, CDR2 FVKESK. The ends were cut back, 4 bases at V and 3 bases at J, with 7 bases in the middle. The CDR3 DNA reads TGTGCCAGCAGCCTTTGGTTCAATCAGCCCCAGCATTTT. This encodes CASSLWFNQPQHF.

The V gene is TRBV11-3, the J gene TRBJ2-2; TRBD2 aligns across 8 bases. Germline CDR1 reads SGHNT; CDR2 reads YENEEA. Germline trimming cut 5 bases from V and 6 bases from J; bases unmatched to any gene: 2. The CDR3 spans 13 residues. The CDR3 sequence: CASSQTSAGELFF. The CDR3, as DNA: TGTGCCAGCAGCCAGACTAGCGCCGGGGAGCTGTTTTTT.

In its sample, this clonotype was seen a few times. The genes are TRBV5-1 and TRBJ2-3; 7 bases fit TRBD2. CDR1 is SGHRS, CDR2 YFSETQ, per germline. There are 12 residues in the CDR3. The junction had 5 bases not matched to a gene; V was cut back by 7 bases and J by 6 bases. CDR3 nucleotide sequence: TGCGCCAGCCGGCGGGAGTTGGATACGCAGTATTTT. It codes for CASRRELDTQYF. The variable domain in full, completed from reference TRBV5-1 and TRBJ2-3, reads KAGVTQTPRYLIKTRGQQVTLSCSPISGHRSVSWYQQTPGQGLQFLFEYFSETQRNKGNFPGRFSGRQFSNSRSEMNVSTLELGDSALYLCASRRELDTQYFGPGTRLTVL.

Concerning this clonotype: This could be a read error, since a much larger clone is one nucleotide away. The gene calls are TRBV20-1 and TRBJ2-2; 9 nucleotides line up with TRBD2. The CDR3 spans 15 residues. Germline V gene sequence: CDR1 DFQATT, CDR2 SNEGSKA (reference sequence). J gave up 6 bases and V 5 bases, and 10 bases lay outside the gene matches. Here the CDR3 reads CSAGCGGDIAGELFF. The CDR3 DNA reads TGCAGTGCTGGATGCGGGGGGGACATCGCCGGGGAGCTGTTTTTT.